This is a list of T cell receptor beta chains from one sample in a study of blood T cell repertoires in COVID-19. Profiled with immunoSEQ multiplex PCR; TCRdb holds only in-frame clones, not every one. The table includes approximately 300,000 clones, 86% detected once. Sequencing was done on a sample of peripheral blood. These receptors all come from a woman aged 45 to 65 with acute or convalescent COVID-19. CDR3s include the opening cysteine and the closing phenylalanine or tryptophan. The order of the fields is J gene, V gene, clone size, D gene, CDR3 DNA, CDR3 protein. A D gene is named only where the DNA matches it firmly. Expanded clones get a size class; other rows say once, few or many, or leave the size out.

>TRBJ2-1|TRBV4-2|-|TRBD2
TGTGCCAGCAGCCAAGCAGCGGGAGGCTACGGGGGCAATGAGCAGTTCTTC
CASSQAAGGYGGNEQFF
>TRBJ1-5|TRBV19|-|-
TGTGCCAGTAGTATAGTAAAAGGAGGGGGGGAATTTTATAGCAATCAGCCCCAGCATTTT
CASSIVKGGGEFYSNQPQHF
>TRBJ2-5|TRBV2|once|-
TGTGCCAGCAGTAGCCAATTTGGGACCCAGTACTTC
CASSSQFGTQYF
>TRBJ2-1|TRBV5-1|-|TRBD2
TGCGCCAGCAGCTTGGCGGGGGGGGCTTTCTCCTACAATGAGCAGTTCTTC
CASSLAGGAFSYNEQFF
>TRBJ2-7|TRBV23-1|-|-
TGCGCCAGCAGTCAATCTAGCCACGAGGAGTACTTC
CASSQSSHEEYF
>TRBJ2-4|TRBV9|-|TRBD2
TGTGCCAGCAGCGTAACCGCCGGGACTAGGGGGAACATTCAGTACTTC
CASSVTAGTRGNIQYF
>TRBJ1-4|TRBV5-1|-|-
TGCGCCAGCAGCTTGGCCGGAGCAACTAATGAAAAACTGTTTTTT
CASSLAGATNEKLFF
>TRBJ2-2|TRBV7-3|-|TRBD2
TGTGCCAGCAGCCTAGCGGGAGGAAACACCGGGGAGCTGTTTTTT
CASSLAGGNTGELFF
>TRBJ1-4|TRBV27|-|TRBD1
TGTGCCAGCAGCCAGAACTGGGACAGGGGGAATAATGAAAAACTGTTTTTT
CASSQNWDRGNNEKLFF
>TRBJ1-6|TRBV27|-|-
TGTGCCAGCAGTTTAACAAGCTCCTATAATTCACCCCTCCACTTT
CASSLTSSYNSPLHF
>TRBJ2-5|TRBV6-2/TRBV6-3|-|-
TGTGCCAGCAGTTATTCGGAGGGCCGCGAGACCCAGTACTTC
CASSYSEGRETQYF
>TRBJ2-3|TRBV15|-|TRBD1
TGTGCCACCAGCGTACAGGGGGATACGCAGTATTTT
CATSVQGDTQYF
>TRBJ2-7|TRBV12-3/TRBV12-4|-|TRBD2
TGTGCCAGCGGACTAGCGGGAGGCGAGCAGTACTTC
CASGLAGGEQYF
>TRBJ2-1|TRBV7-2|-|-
TGTGCCAGCAGCTTAGCTTATGGCGGGAACTATGAGCAGTTCTTC
CASSLAYGGNYEQFF
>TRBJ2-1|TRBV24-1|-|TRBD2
TGTGCCACCAGCCAAGGGGCGGGAGCAACCTACAATGAGCAGTTCTTC
CATSQGAGATYNEQFF
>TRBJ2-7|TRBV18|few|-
TGTGCCAGCTCACCACGGCGGGGAGCCTACGAGCAGTACTTC
CASSPRRGAYEQYF
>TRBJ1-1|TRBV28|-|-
TGTGCCAGCAGTTTAATTTTTGCAGGCATGACTGAAGCTTTCTTT
CASSLIFAGMTEAFF
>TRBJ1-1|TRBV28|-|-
TGTGCCAGCAGTTTACGGGCAGGGAGGGCTTTCTTT
CASSLRAGRAFF
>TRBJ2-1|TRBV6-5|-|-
TGTGCCAGCAGAAACCTAGTCCGACTAGACAATGAGCAGTTCTTC
CASRNLVRLDNEQFF
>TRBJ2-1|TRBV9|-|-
TGTGCCAGCAGCCCCGCGGGTAGAGCGCAGTTCTTC
CASSPAGRAQFF
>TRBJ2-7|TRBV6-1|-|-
TGTGCCAGCAGTGAAAATGAGGGTCGCTACGAGCAGTACTTC
CASSENEGRYEQYF
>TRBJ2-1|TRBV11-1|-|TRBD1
TGTGCCAGCAGGAAAACAGGGGGCGATGAGCAGTTCTTC
CASRKTGGDEQFF
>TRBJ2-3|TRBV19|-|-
TGTGCCAGTAGTGGCCAGTTCTATACGCAGTATTTT
CASSGQFYTQYF
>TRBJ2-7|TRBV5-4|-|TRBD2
TGTGCCAGCTCGTCAGGGACTAGCGTCTCCTACGAGCAGTACTTC
CASSSGTSVSYEQYF
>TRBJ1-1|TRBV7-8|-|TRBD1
TGTGCCAGCATTACGGACAGGGGAGGGACTGAAGCTTTCTTT
CASITDRGGTEAFF
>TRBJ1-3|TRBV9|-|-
TGTGCCAGCAGCTCAGGCATTGGAGGAAACACCATATATTTT
CASSSGIGGNTIYF
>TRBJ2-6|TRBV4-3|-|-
TGCGCCAGCAGCCAAGTAAGGGGGAGAATCTCTGGGGCCAACGTCCTGACTTTC
CASSQVRGRISGANVLTF
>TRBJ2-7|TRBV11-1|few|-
TGTGCCAGCAGCTTATTAAGGACTGACCCCTACGAGCAGTACTTC
CASSLLRTDPYEQYF
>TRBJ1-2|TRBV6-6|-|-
TGTGCCAGCATCACGGACAGCACTAGTCACTATGGCTACACCTTC
CASITDSTSHYGYTF